This is a list of T cell receptor beta chains from one sample in a study of blood T cell repertoires in COVID-19. The data were produced by immunoSEQ multiplex PCR, yet TCRdb's version contains in-frame clones alone and is incomplete. This table has 30,000 to 35,000 clones, roughly 80% appearing once. The sequenced sample consisted of peripheral blood. Source of these receptors: a man between 65 and 85 years old with COVID-19, enrolled during active disease. Both conserved end residues are part of each CDR3. The D gene is left open where the match is weak. The listing skips clone size in some rows; elsewhere it reads once, few, many or a size class.

J: TRBJ1-4
V: TRBV7-9
D: TRBD1
size: .
DNA: TGTGCCAGCAGCTCCGGGACAGGGGGTGGAGGAGAAAAACTGTTTTTT
CDR3: CASSSGTGGGGEKLFF

J: TRBJ1-1
V: TRBV15
D: .
size: .
DNA: TGTGCCACCAGCCTCTCAGGGGTGAACACTGAAGCTTTCTTT
CDR3: CATSLSGVNTEAFF

J: TRBJ2-1
V: TRBV28
D: .
size: .
DNA: TGTGCCAGCAGCTCCCACGAATGGTCGGTCGTACTTTTGAGCTCCTACAATGAGCAGTTCTTC
CDR3: CASSSHEWSVVLLSSYNEQFF

J: TRBJ2-6
V: TRBV7-9
D: TRBD1
size: .
DNA: TGTGCCAGCAGCTTGGTGGGACAGGCCAATTCTGGGGCCAACGTCCTGACTTTC
CDR3: CASSLVGQANSGANVLTF

J: TRBJ2-2
V: TRBV6-6
D: TRBD1
size: .
DNA: TGTGCCAGCAGCCCCGGACAGGGGGCAAAGGAGCTGTTTTTT
CDR3: CASSPGQGAKELFF

J: TRBJ2-5
V: TRBV24-1
D: .
size: .
DNA: TGTGCCACCAGTGATTTTCCCGGGGGCCAAGAGACCCAGTACTTC
CDR3: CATSDFPGGQETQYF

J: TRBJ2-7
V: TRBV9
D: .
size: .
DNA: TGTGCCAGCAGCGTAGGGACGGGACTCCCCCGTGAGGAGCAGTACTTC
CDR3: CASSVGTGLPREEQYF

J: TRBJ1-1
V: TRBV28
D: .
size: once
DNA: TGTGCCAGCAGTTACGGGGGATCTGGCACTGAAGCTTTCTTT
CDR3: CASSYGGSGTEAFF

J: TRBJ2-7
V: TRBV6-5
D: TRBD2
size: .
DNA: TGTGCCAGCAGTTATGGACTAGCGCCTTCCTACGAGCAGTACTTC
CDR3: CASSYGLAPSYEQYF

J: TRBJ1-5
V: TRBV3-1/TRBV3-2
D: TRBD1
size: .
DNA: TGTGCCAGCGGACAGGGTAGCAATCAGCCCCAGCATTTT
CDR3: CASGQGSNQPQHF

J: TRBJ1-5
V: TRBV28
D: .
size: .
DNA: TGTGCCAGCAGTTTTTTCGGGTTTAGGAATCAGCCCCAGCATTTT
CDR3: CASSFFGFRNQPQHF

J: TRBJ2-1
V: TRBV4-3
D: TRBD2
size: .
DNA: TGCGCCAGCAGCCAAGTGGGACTAATCCACAATGAGCAGTTCTTC
CDR3: CASSQVGLIHNEQFF

J: TRBJ2-7
V: TRBV7-2
D: TRBD1
size: .
DNA: TGTGCCAGCAGCCCACCCGGGACAGTTCGATTCTACGAGCAGTACTTC
CDR3: CASSPPGTVRFYEQYF

J: TRBJ2-7
V: TRBV7-2
D: .
size: .
DNA: TGTGCCAGCAGCTTATCACCTAGGACACTCAACGAGCAGTACTTC
CDR3: CASSLSPRTLNEQYF

J: TRBJ2-1
V: TRBV3-1/TRBV3-2
D: .
size: .
DNA: TGTGCCAGCAGCCAAGGACTAGTATCCTACAATGAGCAGTTCTTC
CDR3: CASSQGLVSYNEQFF

J: TRBJ1-2
V: TRBV4-1
D: .
size: once
DNA: TGCGCCAGCAGCCAAGAGAGTGTGGGCAGGGGCTTCTATGGCTACACCTTC
CDR3: CASSQESVGRGFYGYTF

J: TRBJ2-7
V: TRBV11-1
D: .
size: .
DNA: TGTGCCAGCAGTATAGCCCATTCTGGGGGGATCGCGTACTTC
CDR3: CASSIAHSGGIAYF

J: TRBJ2-7
V: TRBV3-1/TRBV3-2
D: .
size: .
DNA: TGTGCCAGCAGCCAAGCGAGCGGTCGCTACGAGCAGTACTTC
CDR3: CASSQASGRYEQYF

J: TRBJ2-3
V: TRBV19
D: .
size: .
DNA: TGTGCCAGTAGTATAGCCGGTAGCACAGATACGCAGTATTTT
CDR3: CASSIAGSTDTQYF

J: TRBJ2-7
V: TRBV19
D: .
size: .
DNA: TGTGCCAGTAGTGCGCCAGGGTCCTACGAGCAGTACTTC
CDR3: CASSAPGSYEQYF

J: TRBJ1-6
V: TRBV5-1
D: .
size: .
DNA: TGCGCCAGCAGCCTCCGACAGCTCAGCTCCTATAATTCACCCCTCCACTTT
CDR3: CASSLRQLSSYNSPLHF

J: TRBJ2-1
V: TRBV5-4
D: TRBD2
size: .
DNA: TGTGCCAGCAGCTTCCGGCGGGAGTACTACAATGAGCAGTTCTTC
CDR3: CASSFRREYYNEQFF

J: TRBJ1-4
V: TRBV2
D: TRBD1
size: once
DNA: TGTGCCAGCAGCGAACAGGGGGGTAATGAAAAACTGTTTTTT
CDR3: CASSEQGGNEKLFF

J: TRBJ2-1
V: TRBV27
D: TRBD2
size: .
DNA: TGTGCCAGCAGTTTAATTGCCCCCGGACTAGCGGTTGCCTTGGACAATGAGCAGTTCTTC
CDR3: CASSLIAPGLAVALDNEQFF

J: TRBJ1-4
V: TRBV5-4
D: TRBD1
size: .
DNA: TGTGCCAGCAGCTTAGACAGGGGCTCCGCTAATGAAAAACTGTTTTTT
CDR3: CASSLDRGSANEKLFF

J: TRBJ1-2
V: TRBV28
D: .
size: few
DNA: TGTGCCAGCAGCTACCAACCCGGGTTACGGAGACGAAACTATGGCTACACCTTC
CDR3: CASSYQPGLRRRNYGYTF

J: TRBJ1-3
V: TRBV4-2
D: .
size: .
DNA: TGTGCCAGCAGCCAAGACAGACTCTCTGGAAACACCATATATTTT
CDR3: CASSQDRLSGNTIYF

J: TRBJ2-5
V: TRBV6-2/TRBV6-3
D: TRBD2
size: .
DNA: TGTGCCAGCAGTTCCCCCGGGGGGACTCCCCCCCAGTACTTC
CDR3: CASSSPGGTPPQYF

J: TRBJ2-1
V: TRBV6-5
D: TRBD1
size: .
DNA: TGTGCCAGCATAGGGACAGGGGGTCTGGGTGAGCAGTTCTTC
CDR3: CASIGTGGLGEQFF

J: TRBJ2-2
V: TRBV9
D: TRBD1
size: .
DNA: TGTGCCAGCAGCGTAGAGGACAGGGAATACGGGGAGCTGTTTTTT
CDR3: CASSVEDREYGELFF

J: TRBJ2-7
V: TRBV7-6
D: TRBD1
size: once
DNA: TGTGCCAGCAGCCAAGGACAGGGGGCTTCTTACGAGCAGTACTTC
CDR3: CASSQGQGASYEQYF

J: TRBJ2-7
V: TRBV7-8
D: TRBD2
size: .
DNA: TGTGCCAGCAGCTTGAGGACTAGCTCCTACGAGCAGTACTTC
CDR3: CASSLRTSSYEQYF

J: TRBJ2-2
V: TRBV2
D: .
size: .
DNA: TGTGCCAGCACGGCCGGGTGGGAGCTGTTTTTT
CDR3: CASTAGWELFF

J: TRBJ2-1
V: TRBV4-1
D: TRBD2
size: few
DNA: TGCGCCAGCCGATCGGGACTAGCGGTAGTCAATGAGCAGTTCTTC
CDR3: CASRSGLAVVNEQFF

J: TRBJ2-3
V: TRBV5-1
D: .
size: .
DNA: TGCGCCAGCATTTTAGGACTCTCGATAGACACAGATACGCAGTATTTT
CDR3: CASILGLSIDTDTQYF

J: TRBJ1-1
V: TRBV2
D: .
size: .
DNA: TGTGCCAGCCTGCAGAACGGGGGACCCACTGAAGCTTTCTTT
CDR3: CASLQNGGPTEAFF

J: TRBJ1-2
V: TRBV14
D: .
size: .
DNA: TGTGCCAGCAGCCAAGGTTCCTCCTATGGCTACACCTTC
CDR3: CASSQGSSYGYTF

J: TRBJ2-7
V: TRBV6-6
D: TRBD1
size: .
DNA: TGTGCCAGCAGTCCCCGACAGGGGCCGTCCTACGAGCAGTACTTC
CDR3: CASSPRQGPSYEQYF

J: TRBJ1-6
V: TRBV2
D: TRBD1
size: few
DNA: TGTGCCAGCAGTAAAAAGACAGGGGTTAATTCACCCCTCCACTTT
CDR3: CASSKKTGVNSPLHF

J: TRBJ2-5
V: TRBV5-8
D: .
size: .
DNA: TGTGCCAGCAGCTTGGAGGGGCTTACTCAAGAGACCCAGTACTTC
CDR3: CASSLEGLTQETQYF

J: TRBJ2-1
V: TRBV4-2
D: .
size: .
DNA: TGTGCCAGCAGCCCTTCTTTTGATAGCGGAGGCTATGAGCAGTTCTTC
CDR3: CASSPSFDSGGYEQFF

J: TRBJ1-1
V: TRBV28
D: .
size: .
DNA: TGTGCCAGCAGCGCCTTGGGCAACCAAAGGGGGACTGAAGCTTTCTTT
CDR3: CASSALGNQRGTEAFF

J: TRBJ2-1
V: TRBV5-8
D: .
size: few
DNA: TGTGCCAGCAGCTTCCCCGGGGGGCATAGCTCCTACAATGAGCAGTTCTTC
CDR3: CASSFPGGHSSYNEQFF

J: TRBJ2-5
V: TRBV18
D: .
size: .
DNA: TGTGCCAGCTCACCCGGAGGCAGTTCATGGGCGGAGACCCAGTACTTC
CDR3: CASSPGGSSWAETQYF

J: TRBJ1-6
V: TRBV6-2/TRBV6-3
D: .
size: .
DNA: TGTGCCAGCAGTTACTCGATCCAGGATAATTCACCCCTCCACTTT
CDR3: CASSYSIQDNSPLHF

J: TRBJ1-2
V: TRBV7-3
D: TRBD1
size: .
DNA: TGTGCCAGCAGCACCGGGACAGGGGGGATCTATGGCTACACCTTC
CDR3: CASSTGTGGIYGYTF

J: TRBJ1-3
V: TRBV4-1
D: .
size: .
DNA: TGCGCCAGCAGCCAATACGCACTTGGACTGAACTCTGGAAACACCATATATTTT
CDR3: CASSQYALGLNSGNTIYF

J: TRBJ1-2
V: TRBV18
D: .
size: .
DNA: TGTGCCAGCTCACCGACAGGTGGTTACTATGGCTACACCTTC
CDR3: CASSPTGGYYGYTF

J: TRBJ1-2
V: TRBV19
D: .
size: once
DNA: TGTGCCAGTACCCAGGGAGGCTCGGAGGGCTACACCTTC
CDR3: CASTQGGSEGYTF

J: TRBJ1-1
V: TRBV7-2
D: .
size: .
DNA: TGTGCCAGCAGCCTCAGCCCCTTGCGGACTGAAGCTTTCTTT
CDR3: CASSLSPLRTEAFF

J: TRBJ2-2
V: TRBV10-3
D: TRBD2
size: .
DNA: TGTGCCATGAGATCTAGCGGAGCGAACACCGGGGAGCTGTTTTTT
CDR3: CAMRSSGANTGELFF

J: TRBJ1-5
V: TRBV3-1/TRBV3-2
D: .
size: .
DNA: TGTGCCAGCAGCTGGGAGGGGCCCAACCAGCCCCAGCATTTT
CDR3: CASSWEGPNQPQHF